The 4 T cell receptor beta chains below all came from one sample that was sequenced in a study of immune evolution from preneoplasia to lung adenocarcinoma. Sequencing used immunoSEQ multiplex PCR; TCRdb keeps in-frame clones, though not all of them. Here the sample spans around 5,300 clones, 60% to 80% being singletons. Sequenced sample: FFPE normal lung tissue adjacent to the tumor. The receptors were sampled from a person in their 60s with lung adenocarcinoma.

This clone was counted a single time. The chain joins TRBV6-5 to TRBJ2-1, with D possibly being TRBD2 (5 bases). V lost 0 bases to trimming and J lost 4 bases, with 7 bases between them. CDR3 length: 14 amino acids. CDR1 and CDR2 (germline): MNHEY, SVGAGI. DNA of the CDR3: TGTGCCAGCAGTTACTCGAGGGAATACAATGAGCAGTTCTTC. It is translated as CASSYSREYNEQFF.

J is TRBJ2-3 and V is TRBV5-4, with 8 nucleotides matching TRBD1. Germline V gives CDR1 SGHNT, CDR2 YYREEE (reference sequence). This CDR3 is built from 15 residues. Germline trimming cut 4 bases from V and 6 bases from J; bases unmatched to any gene: 10. The chain's CDR3 is CASSLDRGQMDTQYF. CDR3 DNA: TGTGCCAGCAGCCTCGACAGGGGTCAAATGGATACGCAGTATTTT.

The V call is TRBV5-1, the J call TRBJ2-5, with D maybe TRBD2 (5 bases). Germline V lookup: CDR1 SGHRS, CDR2 YFSETQ. Trimming took off 0 bases at V and 5 bases at J, with 14 bases between the two ends. The CDR3 totals 15 residues. The CDR3 nucleotides read TGCGCCAGCAGCTTGGGCCTGGAAGGCGGGGAGACCCAGTACTTC. Its protein is CASSLGLEGGETQYF.

This clone is labeled medium-sized. The rearrangement uses TRBV6-1 and TRBJ2-7, with TRBD2 matching over 7 bases. Trimming took 6 bases from V and 5 from J; bases not matched to a gene: 10. Looked up from germline, CDR1 is MNHNS and CDR2 is SASEGT. This CDR3 region has 14 residues. The CDR3 bases are TGTGCCAGCAGCCAATCGGAGGGAGGGCACGAGCAGTACTTC. Protein product: CASSQSEGGHEQYF.